This T cell receptor (beta chain) was documented in a study of T cell clonality in common variable immunodeficiency. Study conclusions and caveats: In common variable immunodeficiency, TCR beta chains reportedly carried fewer deletions and N-nucleotide insertions.

Trimming removed 1 base from V and 3 bases from J, with 11 bases in between. This CDR3 spans 15 amino acids. Per germline, CDR1 SGHVS and CDR2 FQNEAQ. This clone was counted between two and nine times. The antigen remains undetermined. The CDR3 end falls 3 residues outside the read, so it is completed with the germline J gene. The assay was immunoSEQ multiplex PCR, and TCRdb's table has in-frame clones only and misses some. The data show about 33,000 clones, with none appearing a single time. Both groups were predominantly of Caucasian heritage. This sequence was found in a human donor with common variable immunodeficiency. The genes are TRBV7-8 and TRBJ2-3; D possibly matches TRBD1 or TRBD2 (5 bases each). The sequenced sample consisted of peripheral blood mononuclear cells. CDR3 amino acids: CASSLVEGRTDTQYF. Incomplete CDR3 DNA: TGTGCCAGCAGCTTAGTTGAGGGGAGAACAGATACG.